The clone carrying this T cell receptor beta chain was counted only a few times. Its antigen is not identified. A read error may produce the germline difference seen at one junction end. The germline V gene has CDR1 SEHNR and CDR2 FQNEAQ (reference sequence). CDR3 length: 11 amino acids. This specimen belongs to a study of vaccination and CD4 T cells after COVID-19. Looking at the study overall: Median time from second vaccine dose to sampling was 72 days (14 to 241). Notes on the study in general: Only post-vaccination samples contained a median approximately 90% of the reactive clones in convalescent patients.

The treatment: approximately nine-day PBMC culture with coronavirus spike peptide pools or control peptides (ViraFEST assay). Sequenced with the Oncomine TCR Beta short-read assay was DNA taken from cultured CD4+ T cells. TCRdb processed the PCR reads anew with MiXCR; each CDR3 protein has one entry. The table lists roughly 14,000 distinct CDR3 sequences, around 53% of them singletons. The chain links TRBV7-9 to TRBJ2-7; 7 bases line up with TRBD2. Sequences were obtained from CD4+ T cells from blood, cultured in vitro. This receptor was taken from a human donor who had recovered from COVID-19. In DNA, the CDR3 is TGTGCCAGCAGCTGGGGACTAAACCTGAACTTC. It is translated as CASSWGLNLNF.